This T cell receptor (beta chain) was captured in a study of CD8+ T cells in alopecia areata. Study information: Scalp area affected, as a percentage, set the severity score of treated patients.

In each case, RNA was isolated and then reverse transcribed into cDNA as the sequencing template. Method: immunoSEQ multiplex PCR; TCRdb's copy keeps in-frame clones and lacks some. The sample lists approximately 180,000 clones, 58% seen once, with around 15% in the top ten. Deletions cut 5 bases from V and 0 bases from J, with 26 bases between. Per the germline V gene, CDR1 is SGDLS and CDR2 is YYNGEE. The CDR3 has 19 amino acids. Treatment of the sample: oral pan-JAK inhibitor, 5-10 mg twice daily. Sequencing used CD4+ T cells sorted from blood, obtained at approximately week 56, from a patient treated with tofacitinib. This sequence originates from a human donor with alopecia areata. This chain links TRBV9 with TRBJ1-1, with D maybe TRBD1 (6 bases). Here the CDR3 reads CASSDPPGVSPTVNTEAFF. The CDR3 nucleotides are TGTGCCAGCAGTGACCCCCCAGGGGTTTCCCCCACGGTGAACACTGAAGCTTTCTTT.